This T cell receptor (beta chain) was identified in a study of sequential checkpoint blockade in melanoma. On the study more broadly: Randomization was 1:1 between first-line nivolumab→ipilimumab and ipilimumab→nivolumab. After both sequences, patients received maintenance nivolumab.

V was trimmed by 3 bases and J by 1 base, leaving 10 bases between them. This CDR3 contains 14 residues. Germline-derived CDR1 and CDR2 are SGHRS and YFSETQ. Stated treatment: randomized to nivolumab then ipilimumab (arm A) or the reverse (arm B). No patient had prior DNA-damaging chemotherapy. PBMC sorting kept live CD3+CD8+ cells without CD19 or CD56. Generated by immunoSEQ multiplex PCR, the TCRdb table keeps only in-frame clones and is missing some. The sample lists approximately 14,000 clones, 70% to 85% occurring once. The TCR sequence derives from a human donor with melanoma. The material sequenced was CD8+ T cells sorted from blood (inferred from file names), taken from a patient given nivolumab and ipilimumab in sequence. The chain combines TRBV5-1 with TRBJ2-5; D is possibly TRBD2 (6 bases). CDR3 protein: CASSWDWAQETQYF. For the CDR3, the DNA is TGCGCCAGCAGCTGGGACTGGGCCCAAGAGACCCAGTACTTC.